The clone carrying this TCR beta chain was observed at least ten times. Antigen: not known. These data originate in a study of T cells in Graves' hyperthyroidism and ophthalmopathy. Overall study: Upon initial diagnosis and before any treatment, peripheral blood was collected.

Stable Graves' hyperthyroidism denoted no ophthalmopathy progression over 18 months. PBMCs were derived from 10 ml fresh peripheral blood. TCR beta CDR3 regions were amplified from RNA transcripts. Carried out on the TCR CDR3, a first-round RT-PCR used the HTBI primer set. TCRdb used MiXCR to reprocess the multiplex PCR reads, holding one entry per CDR3 protein. The repertoire holds roughly 100,000 distinct CDR3 sequences, with 40% to 50% as singletons. Between the trimmed V and J ends, which lost 7 bases and 4 bases, there was a span of 14 bases. Germline V gene data show CDR1 as MNHNS and CDR2 as SASEGT. The CDR3 sequence is 14 residues long. Study-wide findings and caveats: Blood also showed most of the thyroid clonotypes that were expanded above 0.001.

This chain connects TRBV6-1 to TRBJ2-1; a weak D match, TRBD2 (5 bases). The material sequenced was blood. The clonotype comes from a man aged 35 to 55 with Graves' hyperthyroidism. The CDR3 loop is CASTSSGGYNEQFF. The CDR3 DNA follows: TGTGCCAGCACCTCAAGCGGAGGTTACAATGAGCAGTTCTTC.